The rows below give T cell receptor beta chains drawn from one sample of a study of control samples from healthy donors and cancer patients. This table comes from immunoSEQ multiplex PCR, and its TCRdb copy is limited to in-frame clones, with some not included. The profile covers under 150,000 clones, with roughly 90% appearing a single time and just over 7.5% taken by the ten largest. The sample comprised PBMCs. These receptors were collected from a man aged 50-59 years with head and neck cancer. CDR3s include the opening cysteine and the closing phenylalanine or tryptophan. D genes are given only for firm matches. Rows may omit the clone size; those that give it use once, few, many or a size class.

size: -
J: TRBJ1-2
V: TRBV14
D: -
DNA: TGTGCCAGCAGCCGGGATGCCTATGGCTACACCTTC
CDR3: CASSRDAYGYTF

size: few
J: TRBJ2-1
V: TRBV20-1
D: TRBD1
DNA: TGCAGTGCTAGAAAGGACAGGGTTCTGTTCTTC
CDR3: CSARKDRVLFF

size: -
J: TRBJ2-2
V: TRBV5-6
D: TRBD1
DNA: TGTGCCAGCAGCTTCATAGGGACAGGGGGGACCGGGGAGCTGTTTTTT
CDR3: CASSFIGTGGTGELFF

size: once
J: TRBJ1-1
V: TRBV5-4
D: -
DNA: TGTGCCAGCAGTCGTAAGGGATGGGTGGGCACTGAAGCTTTCTTT
CDR3: CASSRKGWVGTEAFF

size: -
J: TRBJ1-1
V: TRBV10-1
D: TRBD1
DNA: TGCGCCAGCAGTGCCGGACAGGGGGCAGACACTGAAGCTTTCTTT
CDR3: CASSAGQGADTEAFF

size: once
J: TRBJ2-1
V: TRBV19
D: TRBD2
DNA: TGTGCCAGTAGTCTAGCGGGGGTCTACAATGAGCAGTTCTTC
CDR3: CASSLAGVYNEQFF

size: -
J: TRBJ2-5
V: TRBV29-1
D: -
DNA: TGCAGCGTTGATGCGCTGACCCAAGAGACCCAGTACTTC
CDR3: CSVDALTQETQYF

size: -
J: TRBJ2-7
V: TRBV27
D: -
DNA: TGTGCCAGCAGTTTGGCCAGGGGCGAGCAGTACTTC
CDR3: CASSLARGEQYF

size: -
J: TRBJ2-1
V: TRBV7-2
D: TRBD2
DNA: TGTGCCAGCAGCACATCCGGGACTAGCGGGACGGGTGAGCAGTTCTTC
CDR3: CASSTSGTSGTGEQFF

size: -
J: TRBJ1-5
V: TRBV6-5
D: -
DNA: TGTGCCAGCCCCTCCCCCCCGTACAGTAATCAGCCCCAGCATTTT
CDR3: CASPSPPYSNQPQHF

size: -
J: TRBJ1-2
V: TRBV7-9
D: -
DNA: TGTGCCAGCAGCTACAGGGCCCAGAGCTACACCTTC
CDR3: CASSYRAQSYTF

size: -
J: TRBJ1-4
V: TRBV5-4
D: -
DNA: TGTGCCAGCAGCTTGAGACCGGGGGAAAAACTGTTTTTT
CDR3: CASSLRPGEKLFF

size: -
J: TRBJ2-7
V: TRBV3-1/TRBV3-2
D: -
DNA: TGTGCCAGCAGCCAATGGTCCGTAGCCGGGGTGTCCTACGAGCAGTACTTC
CDR3: CASSQWSVAGVSYEQYF

size: -
J: TRBJ2-7
V: TRBV9
D: -
DNA: TGTGCCAGCAGTGGAGACCGGGACTCCTACGAGCAGTACTTC
CDR3: CASSGDRDSYEQYF

size: -
J: TRBJ2-3
V: TRBV4-2
D: TRBD1
DNA: TGTGCCAGCAGCCAGGAGACAGGGGGCCGCGCAGATACGCAGTATTTT
CDR3: CASSQETGGRADTQYF

size: -
J: TRBJ2-7
V: TRBV11-2
D: TRBD1
DNA: TGTGCCAGCAGCTTAGGACAGGGGGCCTACGAGCAGTACTTC
CDR3: CASSLGQGAYEQYF

size: -
J: TRBJ1-1
V: TRBV29-1
D: -
DNA: TGCAGCGTTGAAAGGGACGTGATCACTGAAGCTTTCTTT
CDR3: CSVERDVITEAFF

size: -
J: TRBJ1-6
V: TRBV27
D: TRBD1
DNA: TGTGCCAGCAGTGTCAGGGGGCAAGGTTCACCCCTCCACTTT
CDR3: CASSVRGQGSPLHF

size: -
J: TRBJ2-7
V: TRBV29-1
D: -
DNA: TGCAGCGTTGAATCAGGGAGTGGCTCCTACGAGCAGTACTTC
CDR3: CSVESGSGSYEQYF

size: -
J: TRBJ2-1
V: TRBV7-9
D: -
DNA: TGTGCCAGCAGCTTGCGGGAAATAGGTTACAATGAGCAGTTCTTC
CDR3: CASSLREIGYNEQFF

size: -
J: TRBJ1-2
V: TRBV29-1
D: -
DNA: TGCAGCGTTGGGGACGAAGATGGCTACACCTTC
CDR3: CSVGDEDGYTF

size: -
J: TRBJ2-4
V: TRBV5-1
D: TRBD1
DNA: TGCGCCAGCAGCTTGGTTTACAGGGGTGCCAAAAACATTCAGTACTTC
CDR3: CASSLVYRGAKNIQYF

size: -
J: TRBJ2-1
V: TRBV28
D: TRBD2
DNA: TGTGCCAGCAGCTCGCCAGGCGGGGGAGGAAACTCCTACAATGAGCAGTTCTTC
CDR3: CASSSPGGGGNSYNEQFF

size: -
J: TRBJ1-1
V: TRBV5-4
D: -
DNA: TGTGCCAGCAGCTGGAGGGAGGACACTGAAGCTTTCTTT
CDR3: CASSWREDTEAFF

size: -
J: TRBJ1-2
V: TRBV7-9
D: TRBD1
DNA: TGTGCCGTAACCTCTGGAGGCAGGGGGAATGGCTACACCTTC
CDR3: CAVTSGGRGNGYTF

size: few
J: TRBJ2-7
V: TRBV27
D: TRBD1
DNA: TGTGCCAGCAGGCTACCGGGACAGGGAACCCACGAGCAGTACTTC
CDR3: CASRLPGQGTHEQYF

size: -
J: TRBJ1-1
V: TRBV27
D: -
DNA: TGTGCCAGCATGATTAACACTGAAGCTTTCTTT
CDR3: CASMINTEAFF

size: -
J: TRBJ2-7
V: TRBV10-1
D: -
DNA: TGCGCCAGCAGTGAAGGTGGGCTAGCCTACGAGCAGTACTTC
CDR3: CASSEGGLAYEQYF

size: -
J: TRBJ1-2
V: TRBV5-1
D: TRBD1
DNA: TGCGCCAGCAGCTTGTCAGGACAGGGAGGCCATGGCTACACCTTC
CDR3: CASSLSGQGGHGYTF

size: -
J: TRBJ2-7
V: TRBV7-2
D: -
DNA: TGTGCCAGCAGCCTAGGGGTTTTCTACGAGCAGTACTTC
CDR3: CASSLGVFYEQYF